This T cell receptor beta chain was sequenced during a study of T-cell reconstitution after alpha-beta-depleted transplantation in children. Broader study findings: After one year, T-cell counts and TCRbeta diversity mostly came from new T cells.

This clonotype was seen only a few times. Its target is unknown. A library of TCRbeta sequences, prepared with unique molecular identifiers, was generated. TCRdb reprocessed the PCR reads with MiXCR, giving one entry per CDR3 protein. The top ten clones hold about 9.1% of a sample with around 270,000 distinct CDR3 sequences, roughly 7.8% of them seen once. The sequence was collected from a female patient aged 2-10 years who had a stem cell transplant for Fanconi anemia, so the T cells may come from the graft donor. The material sequenced was peripheral blood, taken 360 days after TCRalphabeta/CD19-depleted stem cell transplant.

The CDR3 spells CASSSRTSRTDTQYF. Here the CDR3 DNA reads TGTGCCAGCAGCTCAAGGACTAGTCGCACAGATACGCAGTATTTT. The chain joins TRBV7-9 to TRBJ2-3; 7 bases align to TRBD2. This CDR3 spans 15 amino acids. After removal of 4 bases from V and 1 base from J, the junction contained 5 bases not matched to a gene. Looked up from germline, CDR1 is SEHNR and CDR2 is FQNEAQ (reference sequence).